This T cell receptor beta chain stems from a study of T cells in Graves' hyperthyroidism and ophthalmopathy. Study background: Peripheral blood was obtained at initial diagnosis, preceding any treatment.

This clonotype was recorded at least ten times. Its cognate antigen is unknown. The TCR beta CDR3 regions underwent amplification using RNA transcripts as the source. The HTBI primer set served for first-round RT-PCR of the TCR CDR3. TCRdb reprocessed the multiplex PCR reads with MiXCR, giving one entry per CDR3 protein. The sample has 300,000 to 450,000 distinct CDR3 sequences, 15% to 20% seen once; the top ten hold less than 20%. Germline V CDR1 and CDR2: DFQATT, SNEGSKA (reference sequence). Trimming shortened V by 6 bases and J by 4 bases, and 12 bases separated the two germline ends. The CDR3 is 12 amino acids. General study points: Ophthalmopathy was predicted by the model a median of around 5.9 months ahead of onset. Stable hyperthyroidism was told apart from ophthalmopathy by a model built on 13 V-J features.

This receptor was identified in a woman aged 40 to 50 with Graves' ophthalmopathy. V and J are TRBV20-1 and TRBJ1-2; perhaps TRBD1 as D (6 bases). Sequencing was performed on blood. CDR3 coding DNA: TGCAGTGCCAGGGACACTCTCTATGGCTACACCTTC. This encodes CSARDTLYGYTF.